This T cell receptor beta chain comes out of a study of T cell changes during pregnancy in multiple sclerosis. Here immunoSEQ multiplex PCR was the method, and the copy in TCRdb shows in-frame clones only, minus some. Counted here are under 95,000 clones, about nine tenths occurring once; the ten biggest clones make up just under 2%. Germline CDR1 reads LGHNA; CDR2 reads YNFKEQ. V lost 1 base and J lost 0, with 12 bases in between. The CDR3 has 17 amino acids. This material consisted of peripheral blood, taken in the second trimester of pregnancy. This sequence originates from a female donor with multiple sclerosis, enrolled in a pregnancy study. The J gene is TRBJ2-2, the V gene TRBV4-2, with D possibly TRBD1 on 6 matching bases. The CDR3 nucleotides read TGTGCCAGCAGCCAAGGTCCCAGGGGCTCGAACACCGGGGAGCTGTTTTTT. Amino acid sequence: CASSQGPRGSNTGELFF.